The sequence of this T cell receptor beta chain was determined in a study of siplizumab effects on memory and regulatory T cells. The study, taken as a whole, reports: Siplizumab brought about a significant reduction in alloreactive sequences traceable to unstimulated CD4+ memory cells. The authors mapped only a minor fraction of alloreactive clones to unstimulated subsets.

Produced via immunoSEQ multiplex PCR; TCRdb's table is partial and in-frame only. The table lists about 85,000 clones, 95% of them singletons, with roughly 20% in the top ten. Turning to this clone: Its antigen remains unidentified.

The sample was CD8+ T cells sorted from blood. This TCR was sampled from a human donor in good health.

CDR3 sequence: CASSLSGSTYNEQFF. The DNA of the CDR3 is TGTGCCAGCAGCTTAAGCGGGAGTACCTACAATGAGCAGTTCTTC. This chain uses TRBV6-6 with TRBJ2-1; TRBD2 agrees at 8 bases. This CDR3 is 15 amino acids long. The V gene end was trimmed by 6 bases and the J gene end by 2 bases; junction bases not matched to a gene: 6. Germline CDR1 is MNHNY and CDR2 is SVGAGI (reference sequence).